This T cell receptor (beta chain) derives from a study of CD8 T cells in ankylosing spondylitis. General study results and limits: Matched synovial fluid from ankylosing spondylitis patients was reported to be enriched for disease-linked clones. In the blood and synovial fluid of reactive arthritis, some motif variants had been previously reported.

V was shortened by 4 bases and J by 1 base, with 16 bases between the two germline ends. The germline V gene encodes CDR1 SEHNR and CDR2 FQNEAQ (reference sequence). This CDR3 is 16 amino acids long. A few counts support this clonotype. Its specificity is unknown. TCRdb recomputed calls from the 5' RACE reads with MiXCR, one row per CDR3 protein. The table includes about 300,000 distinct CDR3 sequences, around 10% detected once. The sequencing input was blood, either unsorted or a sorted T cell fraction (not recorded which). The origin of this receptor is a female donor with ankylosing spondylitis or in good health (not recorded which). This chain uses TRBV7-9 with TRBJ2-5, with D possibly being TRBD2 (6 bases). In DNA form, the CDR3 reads TGTGCCAGCAGCTCACAACACCGGGGGAGCCAAGAGACCCAGTACTTC. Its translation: CASSSQHRGSQETQYF.